Shown below are 6 T cell receptor beta chains from a single sample sequenced in a study of identical twins. A single record per CDR3 protein comes from TCRdb applying MiXCR to the 5' RACE reads. Here the sample spans about 890,000 distinct CDR3 sequences, 9% to 15% being singletons. The same data also contributed to another study, on yellow fever vaccine responses in identical twins.

Material for sequencing was PBMCs. The receptor set was obtained from a woman aged 18-29 years in good health.

This clonotype came up a few times. The chain is built from TRBV11-2 and TRBJ1-6, with unresolved D. Germline lookup yields CDR1 SGHAT and CDR2 FQNNGV. Trimming took off 3 bases at V and 8 bases at J, with 11 bases between the two ends. This CDR3 is built from 14 residues. The CDR3 is CASSFLRGDSPLHF. The CDR3 DNA reads as TGTGCCAGCAGCTTTCTCCGGGGAGATTCACCCCTCCACTTT.

V is TRBV5-1 and J is TRBJ2-1; 10 bases are shared with TRBD1. Unmatched junction bases numbered 7, after V lost 9 bases and J lost 1 base. This CDR3 has 15 residues. Germline CDR1 is SGHRS and CDR2 is YFSETQ. The CDR3 DNA follows: TGCGCCACCGCCTGGACAGGGGGATCCTACAATGAGCAGTTCTTC. Amino acid sequence: CATAWTGGSYNEQFF. The full variable domain, rest sourced from reference TRBV5-1 and TRBJ2-1, is KAGVTQTPRYLIKTRGQQVTLSCSPISGHRSVSWYQQTPGQGLQFLFEYFSETQRNKGNFPGRFSGRQFSNSRSEMNVSTLELGDSALYLCATAWTGGSYNEQFFGPGTRLTVL.

Ten or more counts support this clonotype. The CDR3 coding sequence is TGTGCCAGCAGCTTAACTTCGGGACTAGAGTACAATGAGCAGTTCTTC. Residues: CASSLTSGLEYNEQFF. V gene TRBV7-3 combines with J gene TRBJ2-1; 8 positions agree with TRBD2. The ends lost 0 bases at V and 4 bases at J; junction bases unmatched: 5. The CDR3 loop spans 16 amino acids. CDR1 SGHTA and CDR2 FQGTGA come from the germline V gene.

The V gene is TRBV20-1, the J gene TRBJ1-2, with a tentative D call TRBD1 (6 bases). V was clipped by 0 bases and J by 4 bases, with 9 bases between them. There are 13 residues in the CDR3. The germline CDR1 and CDR2 sequences are DFQATT and SNEGSKA (reference sequence). CDR3 loop: CSARDLDSYGYTF. The CDR3 nucleotides are TGCAGTGCTAGAGATTTGGACAGCTATGGCTACACCTTC.

Only a few counts were recorded for this clonotype. J is TRBJ1-4 and V is TRBV20-1; D unclear. V gave up 5 bases and J gave up 0 bases, with 10 bases separating them. Germline V gene sequence: CDR1 DFQATT, CDR2 SNEGSKA (reference sequence). The CDR3 loop spans 14 amino acids. Here the CDR3 DNA reads TGCAGTGCTTCGGACGGCTCAACTAATGAAAAACTGTTTTTT. Translation: CSASDGSTNEKLFF.

This chain uses TRBV10-3 with TRBJ2-7; 8 nucleotides align to TRBD1. The CDR3 extends over 14 amino acids. With 4 bases clipped from V and 2 bases from J, the junction kept 4 bases outside the gene matches. CDR1 ENHRY and CDR2 SYGVKD come from the germline V gene. The chain's CDR3 is CAISGPTGAYEQYV. For the CDR3, the DNA is TGTGCCATCAGTGGGCCGACAGGGGCCTACGAGCAGTACGTC.